This TCR beta chain is drawn from a study of shared clonotypes between healthy human individuals. Study in general: Participating donors consisted of a couple of women and a few men aged 18 to 49. Notes on the study in general: Larger richness was generally estimated for naive than memory subsets. The study found lower generation probabilities in non-shared clonotypes than in those shared by all four donors.

Original processing methods: Filtering was not the same, since immunoSEQ gave junction-only sequences without quality scores. Repertoires were generated with immunoSEQ multiplex PCR, while TCRdb's copy carries only in-frame clones and drops some. V, J and clone size reflect that table, while D and trimming were determined from the DNA. The sample holds over a million clones, about three quarters seen once. With respect to this clone: Its antigen remains unknown.

Germline V gene data show CDR1 as SGHVS and CDR2 as FQNEAQ. Trimming pared 1 base from V and 2 bases from J, leaving 15 bases between. The CDR3 loop spans 16 amino acids. This sequence was found in a man aged 18 to 29 in good health. The source material was memory CD4+ T cells sorted from blood. As for subset: CD45RA-negative fraction. V gene TRBV7-8 combines with J gene TRBJ2-7; D perhaps matches TRBD2 (6 bases). The CDR3 coding sequence is TGTGCCAGCAGCTTAGAGGTGGGGAGGTACCCCTACGAGCAGTACTTC. Protein sequence: CASSLEVGRYPYEQYF.